The 28 T cell receptor beta chains listed next were all sequenced from one sample in a study of immune cell composition in non-small cell lung cancer. Profiled with immunoSEQ multiplex PCR; TCRdb holds only in-frame clones, not every one. This sample yields 2,500 or so clones, of which 74% are seen a single time; 15% to 20% belongs to the top ten. This same sample was also part of a study on CD4 T cells in lung cancer.

The source material was lung tumor tissue. The receptors shown here come from a human donor with non-small cell lung cancer.

This clone occurred a few times. V is TRBV27 and J is TRBJ1-5; weak D call: TRBD1 (5 bases). The CDR3 length is 13 residues. Deletions cut 5 bases from V and 6 bases from J, with 11 bases between. In germline, CDR1 is MNHEY, CDR2 SMNVEV (reference sequence). The CDR3 sequence: CASSPQGFQPQHF. The CDR3 coding sequence is TGTGCCAGCAGTCCCCAGGGATTTCAGCCCCAGCATTTT.

The V call is TRBV18, the J call TRBJ2-3, with D possibly being TRBD1 (6 bases). There are 15 residues in the CDR3. The V gene lost 3 bases and the J gene lost 4 bases, with 14 bases spanning the gap. Germline V gene data show CDR1 as KGHSH and CDR2 as LQKENI. CDR3 sequence reads: CASSPGAGVPDTQYF. CDR3 sequence (DNA): TGTGCCAGCTCACCGGGGGCAGGGGTTCCAGATACGCAGTATTTT. The variable domain in full, completed from reference TRBV18 and TRBJ2-3, reads NAGVMQNPRHLVRRRGQEARLRCSPMKGHSHVYWYRQLPEEGLKFMVYLQKENIIDESGMPKERFSAEFPKEGPSILRIQQVVRGDSAAYFCASSPGAGVPDTQYFGPGTRLTVL.

J is TRBJ2-1 and V is TRBV5-6; unclear D gene. V lost 2 bases and J 7 bases, leaving 10 bases between the germline ends. Germline loops: CDR1 SGHDT, CDR2 YYEEEE. The CDR3 is 13 residues long. The CDR3 DNA reads TGTGCCAGCAGCTTCTTCGATCGGAATGAGCAGTTCTTC. It codes for CASSFFDRNEQFF.

This clone was counted once. The rearrangement joins TRBV7-2 to TRBJ2-2; 8 bases fit TRBD1. The CDR3 length is 17 residues. The V segment lost 5 bases and the J segment 0 bases; nucleotides outside the gene matches: 8. Germline V gene data show CDR1 as SGHTA and CDR2 as FQGNSA. The CDR3 DNA follows: TGTGCCAGCAGCCCAAAGTCGGGACAGGCGAACACCGGGGAGCTGTTTTTT. As protein: CASSPKSGQANTGELFF.

The gene calls are TRBV11-1 and TRBJ2-7; maybe TRBD1 (6 bases). V was shortened by 8 bases and J by 2 bases, with 16 bases between the two germline ends. The CDR3 covers 14 residues. Germline CDR1 SGHAT, CDR2 FQDESV (reference sequence). CDR3 DNA: TGTGCCAGCGGGCGTGAGACAGGACCCTACGAGCAGTACTTC. It specifies CASGRETGPYEQYF.

V is TRBV29-1 and J is TRBJ1-1; TRBD1 matches 12 bases. The CDR3 totals 14 residues. Germline assignment: CDR1 SQVTM and CDR2 ANQGSEA. V trimming: 5 bases; J trimming: 5 bases; junction bases outside the gene matches: 6. DNA of the CDR3: TGCAGCGTTCGGGACAGGGGGCCGGGGACTGAAGCTTTCTTT. The encoded protein is CSVRDRGPGTEAFF. Together with reference TRBV29-1 and TRBJ1-1, the CDR3 gives the full variable domain: SAVISQKPSRDICQRGTSLTIQCQVDSQVTMMFWYRQQPGQSLTLIATANQGSEATYESGFVIDKFPISRPNLTFSTLTVSNMSPEDSSIYLCSVRDRGPGTEAFFGQGTRLTVV.

The V gene is TRBV5-1, the J gene TRBJ1-5; possible D gene TRBD1, 5 bases. V was clipped by 1 base and J by 6 bases, with 14 bases between them. CDR3 length: 15 residues. Germline V CDR1 and CDR2: SGHRS, YFSETQ. DNA of the CDR3: TGCGCCAGCAGCTTGATGGGGGGTATTGGTCAGCCCCAGCATTTT. Residues: CASSLMGGIGQPQHF.

The chain has TRBV6-1 and TRBJ2-1; D not resolved. Germline V gene lookup returns CDR1 MNHNS and CDR2 SASEGT. Trimming left V 10 bases short and J 3 bases short, with 13 bases between. The CDR3 is 13 amino acids. The CDR3 DNA reads TGTGCCACCACGAGGTCCTACTACAATGAGCAGTTCTTC. Amino acid sequence: CATTRSYYNEQFF.

The rearrangement links TRBV7-6 to TRBJ2-5, with D unresolved. V lost 4 bases and J lost 3, with 12 bases in between. CDR3 size: 14 residues. The germline V gene encodes CDR1 SGHVS and CDR2 FNYEAQ. CDR3 bases: TGTGCCAGCAGCTATGGCGGCCAAAAAGAGACCCAGTACTTC. Translating gives CASSYGGQKETQYF.

The chain joins TRBV28 to TRBJ1-5; 7 nucleotides match TRBD1. The germline V gene encodes CDR1 MDHEN and CDR2 SYDVKM. The CDR3 covers 14 residues. Trimming removed 3 bases from V and 2 bases from J; junction bases left unmatched: 1. CDR3 sequence: CASSFGTGNQPQHF. The CDR3 region has the DNA TGTGCCAGCAGTTTCGGGACAGGCAATCAGCCCCAGCATTTT. Together with reference TRBV28 and TRBJ1-5, the CDR3 gives the full variable domain: DVKVTQSSRYLVKRTGEKVFLECVQDMDHENMFWYRQDPGLGLRLIYFSYDVKMKEKGDIPEGYSVSREKKERFSLILESASTNQTSMYLCASSFGTGNQPQHFGDGTRLSIL.

This chain joins TRBV5-4 and TRBJ2-3, with TRBD2 matching 8 bases. The CDR3 contains 14 residues. Trimming at V came to 0 bases and at J to 5 bases, leaving 2 bases not matched to a gene. Germline V lookup: CDR1 SGHNT, CDR2 YYREEE (reference sequence). CDR3 sequence reads: CASSLGSGGDTQYF. CDR3 in DNA: TGTGCCAGCAGCTTGGGAAGCGGGGGAGATACGCAGTATTTT.

V and J are TRBV9 and TRBJ2-1; tentatively, D is TRBD2 (7 bases). The CDR3 runs 16 residues. V gave up 4 bases and J gave up 5 bases, with 19 bases separating them. Germline CDR1 and CDR2: SGDLS and YYNGEE. CDR3 DNA sequence: TGTGCCAGCAGCCCCCCTTCGGGGGGCAAGGACAATGAGCAGTTCTTC. Residues: CASSPPSGGKDNEQFF.

V is TRBV7-9 and J is TRBJ2-7; no reliable D call. CDR1 is SEHNR, CDR2 FQNEAQ, per germline (reference sequence). This CDR3 has 11 amino acids. Trimming removed 5 bases from V and 2 bases from J, with 4 bases in between. The CDR3 spells CASSGAYEQYF. In nucleotides, the CDR3 is TGTGCCAGCAGCGGAGCCTACGAGCAGTACTTC.

This clone was recorded a few times. The chain couples TRBV5-1 to TRBJ2-7, with D hard to call. The V and J ends lost 4 bases and 0 bases respectively, with 11 bases between them. Germline V lookup: CDR1 SGHRS, CDR2 YFSETQ. The CDR3 runs to 14 residues. The CDR3 DNA sequence: TGCGCCAGCAGCCTAGGATCGAGCTCCTACGAGCAGTACTTC. It is translated as CASSLGSSSYEQYF.

The V call is TRBV6-1, the J call TRBJ1-5; D is unresolved. CDR3 length equals 14 residues. CDR1 is MNHNS, CDR2 SASEGT, per germline. Trimming cost V 5 bases and J 2 bases, with 10 bases left between them. The CDR3 DNA follows: TGTGCCAGCAGTAAAGAGCCGGGCAATCAGCCCCAGCATTTT. This translates into CASSKEPGNQPQHF.

This clone was observed a few times. The rearrangement uses TRBV27 and TRBJ1-2; unclear D gene. V gave up 5 bases and J gave up 6 bases, with 13 bases separating them. The CDR3 is 13 residues long. Germline loops: CDR1 MNHEY, CDR2 SMNVEV (reference sequence). CDR3 sequence: CASSATESHGYTF. CDR3 coding DNA: TGTGCCAGCAGTGCCACGGAGTCGCATGGCTACACCTTC.

The rearrangement joins TRBV18 to TRBJ2-2; no clear D gene. Looked up from germline, CDR1 is KGHSH and CDR2 is LQKENI. This CDR3 comprises 13 residues. Trimming took 5 bases from V and 5 from J, leaving 9 bases between them. The CDR3: CASSSARTGELFF. The DNA of the CDR3 is TGTGCCAGCTCATCAGCCAGGACCGGGGAGCTGTTTTTT. The full variable domain, rest sourced from reference TRBV18 and TRBJ2-2, is NAGVMQNPRHLVRRRGQEARLRCSPMKGHSHVYWYRQLPEEGLKFMVYLQKENIIDESGMPKERFSAEFPKEGPSILRIQQVVRGDSAAYFCASSSARTGELFFGEGSRLTVL.

The V gene is TRBV4-1, the J gene TRBJ2-1; no firm D call. CDR1 and CDR2 (germline): MGHRA, YSYEKL. V was cut by 2 bases and J by 3 bases, with 11 bases left in between. The CDR3 covers 15 residues. The CDR3 loop is CASSQSVRSYNEQFF. In DNA form, the CDR3 reads TGCGCCAGCAGCCAATCGGTTCGAAGCTACAATGAGCAGTTCTTC.

The chain joins TRBV9 to TRBJ2-1; D is ambiguous. V shed 5 bases and J shed 5 bases, with 5 bases lying between them. Germline V gene lookup returns CDR1 SGDLS and CDR2 YYNGEE. CDR3 length equals 11 residues. CDR3 sequence reads: CASSLNNEQFF. The DNA for the CDR3 is TGTGCCAGCAGTCTAAACAATGAGCAGTTCTTC.

Points on this clone: Other DNA sequences in this specimen translate into the identical CDR3. The V gene is TRBV29-1, the J gene TRBJ2-3, with D perhaps TRBD2 (5 bases). This CDR3 is built from 16 residues. Germline assignment: CDR1 SQVTM and CDR2 ANQGSEA. V dropped 6 bases and J dropped 0 bases, with 19 bases sitting between them. The CDR3 protein is CSVIPSSGPSTDTQYF. The CDR3 DNA reads TGCAGCGTAATCCCCTCCAGCGGCCCTAGCACAGATACGCAGTATTTT.

The genes are TRBV5-6 and TRBJ2-3; D is uncertain. The V gene lost 3 bases and the J gene lost 5 bases, with 4 bases spanning the gap. The CDR3 length is 11 residues. Per the germline V gene, CDR1 is SGHDT and CDR2 is YYEEEE. CDR3 sequence reads: CASSSLDTQYF. The CDR3 DNA reads TGTGCCAGCAGCTCCTTAGATACGCAGTATTTT.

This chain joins TRBV21-1 and TRBJ2-3; TRBD1, as called in the table, went unchecked against the DNA. TRBV21-1 is marked as a pseudogene. This CDR3 region has 15 residues. This chain's CDR3 is CARGGTGADTDTQYF. The CDR3 nucleotides are TGTGCCAGGGGGGGAACAGGGGCGGACACAGATACGCAGTATTTT.

The chain links TRBV7-3 to TRBJ2-5; D might be TRBD1 (5 bases). This CDR3 is 15 amino acids long. V was trimmed by 2 bases and J by 4 bases, leaving 14 bases between them. Germline values: CDR1 SGHTA, CDR2 FQGTGA. The CDR3 here is CASSLAGRQGETQYF. In nucleotides, the CDR3 is TGTGCCAGCAGCTTAGCTGGAAGGCAGGGAGAGACCCAGTACTTC.

The rearrangement joins TRBV11-2 to TRBJ2-1; D might be TRBD2 (7 bases). The V end was cut by 8 bases, the J end by 2 bases, with 25 bases between. The CDR3 covers 18 residues. Germline values: CDR1 SGHAT, CDR2 FQNNGV. In nucleotides, the CDR3 is TGTGCCAGCCGCCTTGGTGTTAGGGGAGGGGGAACCTACAATGAGCAGTTCTTC. This encodes CASRLGVRGGGTYNEQFF.

This clone was found a few times. The chain combines TRBV2 with TRBJ1-2, with D possibly TRBD1 on 6 matching bases. This CDR3 comprises 13 residues. Trimming removed 7 bases from V and 4 bases from J, with 13 bases in between. CDR1 is SNHLY and CDR2 is FYNNEI in the germline V gene. The CDR3 bases are TGTGCCAGCAAAGGGGGAGACCTCTATGGCTACACCTTC. It specifies CASKGGDLYGYTF.

This clone was detected only a few times. CDR3 bases: TGTGCCACCGGAGGGGGCGGCAATCAGCCCCAGCATTTT. Residues: CATGGGGNQPQHF. The V and J genes are TRBV7-9 and TRBJ1-5, with TRBD1 identical over 7 bases. The CDR3 has 13 amino acids. Per the germline V gene, CDR1 is SEHNR and CDR2 is FQNEAQ (reference sequence). V lost 10 bases to trimming and J lost 2 bases; unmatched junction nucleotides: 5. Combining the CDR3 with reference TRBV7-9 and TRBJ1-5 gives the whole variable domain DTGVSQNPRHKITKRGQNVTFRCDPISEHNRLYWYRQTLGQGPEFLTYFQNEAQLEKSRLLSDRFSAERPKGSFSTLEIQRTEQGDSAMYLCATGGGGNQPQHFGDGTRLSIL.

The chain employs TRBV6-1 and TRBJ2-1; 11 bases are shared with TRBD2. V lost 2 bases and J lost 4; bases outside the gene matches: 10. CDR1 is MNHNS, CDR2 SASEGT, per germline. The CDR3 totals 18 residues. CDR3 nucleotides: TGTGCCAGCAGTGAATTGGGACTAGCGGTGTTGAAGTACAATGAGCAGTTCTTC. Translated, it gives CASSELGLAVLKYNEQFF.

V and J are TRBV7-3 and TRBJ1-2; 9 bases match TRBD1. Per the germline V gene, CDR1 is SGHTA and CDR2 is FQGTGA. V lost 8 bases to trimming and J lost 0 bases; unmatched junction nucleotides: 10. The length of the CDR3 is 16 residues. The CDR3 region is CASSGTGSNPNYGYTF. Written as DNA, the CDR3 is TGTGCCAGCTCCGGGACAGGGAGTAATCCTAACTATGGCTACACCTTC.